A single sample gave rise to the 3 T cell receptor beta chains below, sequenced in a study of cytomegalovirus exposure and HLA in healthy donors. PCR involved 60 Vbeta and 13 Jbeta primers. TCRdb's table, derived via immunoSEQ multiplex PCR, lists solely in-frame clones and lacks some. Of about 140,000 clones in the sample, around three quarters are singletons; the top ten hold 5% to 8.5%. The sample taken for sequencing was PBMCs. The receptors come from a man aged 40-49 years in good health and CMV-seropositive.

J is TRBJ1-3 and V is TRBV5-1; D is uncertain. V was cut by 2 bases and J by 5 bases, with 14 bases left in between. Looked up from germline, CDR1 is SGHRS and CDR2 is YFSETQ. This CDR3 comprises 15 residues. The CDR3 region is CASSFTRGNRNTIYF. In DNA form, the CDR3 reads TGCGCCAGCAGCTTCACTCGGGGTAATAGAAACACCATATATTTT.

The J gene is TRBJ1-1, the V gene TRBV7-8, with TRBD1 as a possible D gene (6 bases). Germline CDR1 and CDR2: SGHVS and FQNEAQ. V was trimmed by 2 bases and J by 5 bases, leaving 12 bases between them. The CDR3 is 14 amino acids. The CDR3 DNA is TGTGCCAGCAGCTTACCGACAGGAAGGACTGAAGCTTTCTTT. Translated, it gives CASSLPTGRTEAFF.

This clone is medium-sized (0.01 to 0.1%) within its sample. The chain recombines TRBV5-6 with TRBJ2-1; 7 nucleotides line up with TRBD1. The CDR3 covers 14 residues. V gave up 3 bases and J gave up 6 bases; unmatched junction bases: 6. Germline V lookup: CDR1 SGHDT, CDR2 YYEEEE. CDR3 sequence: CASSSGTDGNEQFF. The DNA of the CDR3 is TGTGCCAGCAGCTCCGGGACAGACGGCAATGAGCAGTTCTTC.